A selection of T cell receptor beta chains follows, all from one sample in a study of regulatory T cells in long-lasting Graves disease. TCRdb analysed the multiplex PCR reads with MiXCR anew, one entry per CDR3 protein. Of approximately 210,000 distinct CDR3 sequences listed, approximately 16% were seen once; the top ten hold less than 25%. Sample: peripheral blood mononuclear cells (PBMCs), taken at new diagnosis, from a patient treated with antithyroid drugs. Receptors originate from a female donor with Graves disease. Both conserved end residues are part of each CDR3. A D gene is named only where the DNA matches it firmly. Size values are once, few and many counts, or a class for expanded clones, and some rows have none.

>.|TRBJ1-5|.|TRBV5-1
TGCGCCAGCAGCTTGCAGGGGAATAGCAATCAGCCCCAGCATTTT
CASSLQGNSNQPQHF
>many|TRBJ2-3|.|TRBV7-2
TGTGCCAGCATCAGCGGAGATACGCAGTATTTT
CASISGDTQYF
>many|TRBJ2-2|.|TRBV11-1
TGTGCCAGCAGCAGAGACTGGGCCGAGGCCGGGGAGCTGTTTTTT
CASSRDWAEAGELFF
>many|TRBJ2-3|TRBD2|TRBV27
TGTGCCAGCAGGATTACCGGGAGGGAGACGCAGTATTTT
CASRITGRETQYF
>.|TRBJ2-7|TRBD2|TRBV20-1
TGCAGTGCTCTACCAGCGGGAGGGTACGAGCAGTACTTC
CSALPAGGYEQYF
>.|TRBJ2-7|.|TRBV19
TGTGCCAGTAGTAGCGGCGGCTACTACGAGCAGTACTTC
CASSSGGYYEQYF
>many|TRBJ2-3|TRBD2|TRBV11-2
TGTGCCAGCAGCTTTGAGACTAGCGGATTCACAGATACGCAGTATTTT
CASSFETSGFTDTQYF
>.|TRBJ2-7|.|TRBV11-2
TGTGCCAGCCAAACCGGGACACCGGACGAGCAGTACTTC
CASQTGTPDEQYF
>many|TRBJ1-2|.|TRBV7-2
TGTGCCAGCACCTTCTTTGGACAGCCCTTTGCCTATGGCTACACCTTC
CASTFFGQPFAYGYTF
>many|TRBJ2-7|.|TRBV10-3
TGTGCCATCATGTCGGGCGGAAGGGCCCTACCGAGGGCCTACGAGCAGTACTTC
CAIMSGGRALPRAYEQYF
>many|TRBJ2-1|.|TRBV19
TGTGCCAGTAGTAAGGGTTTTGTGACCCCAAATAGTTTCTTC
CASSKGFVTPNSFF